This T cell receptor (beta chain) was identified in a study of blood T cells in healthy people across ages. Regarding the study as a whole: Donor CMV infection status was unknown, possibly confounding age-related changes in expanded clonotypes.

Combining a sample-barcoded 5' primer with a J-beta primer mix, a second PCR ran for about 7 to 11 cycles. TCRdb reanalysed the 5' RACE reads using MiXCR and keeps one entry per CDR3 protein. This table holds some 860,000 distinct CDR3 sequences, 45% to 70% found once. In regard to this clonotype: Its antigen is not identified.

A minimum of 5.5 micrograms of total RNA was extracted per sample. Germline V gives CDR1 SGHTA, CDR2 FQGNSA. This CDR3 is built from 15 residues. This rearrangement joins TRBV7-2 to TRBJ2-4; 7 nucleotides agree with TRBD2. The J call could be wrong; TRBJ2-7 is a better fit for the DNA end. The sequence derives from a man aged 35-49 years in good health. The sample comprised blood. The CDR3 DNA reads as TGTGCCAGCAGCCGTGGACTAGTACCTATCTACGAGCAGTACTTC. The encoded protein is CASSRGLVPIYEQYF.